This TCR beta chain originates from a study (dated 2017 in TCRdb). Regarding the study in general: Sequence and structural analyses were applied in the study to characterize human CD8+ TCR repertoires that recognize immunodominant viral antigens. Findings and caveats that apply to the study as a whole: Reports indicated that CD8+ TCR repertoires specific to different immunodominant viral antigens were highly diverse and distinct from one another.

From the cysteine up to the phenylalanine, the CDR3 has a length of 14 residues. This entry keeps only the CDR3 DNA: 42 bases, framed from base 1. CDR1 and CDR2 are read off the germline V gene (reference sequence) as LNHDA and SQIVND. V gives up 3 bases and J gives up 10 bases, and the segment between their germline ends measures 16 bases. The sequencer listed for this sample is Illumina HiSeq 2500. TCRdb applied fastp at Q25 and MiXCR to the public reads, then kept only in-frame beta chains. Every CDR3 protein is listed once, alongside the most common genes and DNA of its rows. For this sample there are 900 to 1,400 distinct CDR3 sequences; roughly two fifths appear just once. The ten largest clones capture 62% of the sample. The table lists this clonotype with a few counts. Its antigen specificity is not known. Base qualities are not recorded, but no much larger clone differs from it by a single base.

Input material: CD8+ T cells (not recorded whether cultured). The origin of this receptor is a male donor. The V and J segments used are TRBV19 and TRBJ2-1; the D gene may be TRBD1 or TRBD2, since each aligns over 5 bases. In nucleotides, the sequence is TGTGCCAGTAGTATCAACTCAGGATGGGGGGAGCAGTTCTTC. Its amino acids are CASSINSGWGEQFF.